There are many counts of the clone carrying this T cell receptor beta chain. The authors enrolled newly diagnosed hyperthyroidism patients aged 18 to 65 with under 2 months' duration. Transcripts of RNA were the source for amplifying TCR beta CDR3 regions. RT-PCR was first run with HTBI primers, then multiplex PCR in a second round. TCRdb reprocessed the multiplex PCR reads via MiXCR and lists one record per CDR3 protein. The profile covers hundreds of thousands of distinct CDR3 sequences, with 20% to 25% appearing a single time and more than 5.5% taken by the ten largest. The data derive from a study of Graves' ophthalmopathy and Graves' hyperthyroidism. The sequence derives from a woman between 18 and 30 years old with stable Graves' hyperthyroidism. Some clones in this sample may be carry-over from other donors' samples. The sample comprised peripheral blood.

The CDR3 spells CASIPQTASYEQYF. The CDR3 DNA is TGTGCCAGCATTCCCCAGACAGCCTCCTACGAGCAGTACTTC. The gene calls are TRBV28 and TRBJ2-7, with D maybe TRBD1 (5 bases). Germline CDR1 and CDR2: MDHEN and SYDVKM. The V and J ends lost 7 bases and 0 bases respectively, with 13 bases between them. The CDR3 loop spans 14 amino acids.